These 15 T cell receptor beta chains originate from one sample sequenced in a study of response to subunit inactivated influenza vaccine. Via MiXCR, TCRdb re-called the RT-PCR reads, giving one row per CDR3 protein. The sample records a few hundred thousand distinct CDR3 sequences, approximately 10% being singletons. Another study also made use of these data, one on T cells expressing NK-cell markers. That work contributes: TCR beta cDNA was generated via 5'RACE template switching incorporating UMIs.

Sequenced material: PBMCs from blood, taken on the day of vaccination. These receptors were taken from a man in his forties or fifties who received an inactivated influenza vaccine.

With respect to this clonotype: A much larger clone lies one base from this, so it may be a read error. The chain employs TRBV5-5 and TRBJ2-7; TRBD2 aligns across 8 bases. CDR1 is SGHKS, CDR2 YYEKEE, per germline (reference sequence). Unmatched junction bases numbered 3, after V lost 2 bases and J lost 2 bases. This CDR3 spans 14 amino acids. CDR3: CASSFSAGAYEQYF. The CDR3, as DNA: TGTGCCAGCAGCTTTTCAGCGGGGGCCTACGAGCAGTACTTC. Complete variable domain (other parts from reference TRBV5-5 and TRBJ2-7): DAGVTQSPTHLIKTRGQQVTLRCSPISGHKSVSWYQQVLGQGPQFIFQYYEKEERGRGNFPDRFSARQFPNYSSELNVNALLLGDSALYLCASSFSAGAYEQYFGPGTRLTVT.

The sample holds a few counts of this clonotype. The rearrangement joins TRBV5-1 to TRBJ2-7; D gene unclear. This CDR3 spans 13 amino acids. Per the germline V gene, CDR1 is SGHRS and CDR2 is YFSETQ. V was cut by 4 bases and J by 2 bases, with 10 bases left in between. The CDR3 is CASSKDGAYEQYF. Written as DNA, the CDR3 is TGCGCCAGCAGCAAAGACGGAGCCTACGAGCAGTACTTC.

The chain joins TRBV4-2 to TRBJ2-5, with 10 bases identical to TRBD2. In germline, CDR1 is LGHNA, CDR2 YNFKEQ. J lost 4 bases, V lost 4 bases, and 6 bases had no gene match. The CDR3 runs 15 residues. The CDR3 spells CASSPTSGTAETQYF. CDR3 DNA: TGTGCCAGCAGCCCAACTAGCGGGACGGCAGAGACCCAGTACTTC.

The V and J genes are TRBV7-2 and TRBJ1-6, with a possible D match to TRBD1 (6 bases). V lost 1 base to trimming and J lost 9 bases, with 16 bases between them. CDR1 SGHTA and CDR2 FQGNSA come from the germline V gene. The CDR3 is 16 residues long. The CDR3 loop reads CASSLVSGAEGSPLHF. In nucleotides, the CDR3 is TGTGCCAGCAGCTTAGTATCGGGGGCCGAGGGTTCACCCCTCCACTTT.

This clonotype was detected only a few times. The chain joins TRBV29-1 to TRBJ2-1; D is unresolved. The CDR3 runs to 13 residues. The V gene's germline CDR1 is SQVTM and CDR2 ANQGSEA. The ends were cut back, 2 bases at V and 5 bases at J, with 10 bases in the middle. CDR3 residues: CSVELSTHNEQFF. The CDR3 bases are TGCAGCGTTGAACTCTCGACACACAATGAGCAGTTCTTC.

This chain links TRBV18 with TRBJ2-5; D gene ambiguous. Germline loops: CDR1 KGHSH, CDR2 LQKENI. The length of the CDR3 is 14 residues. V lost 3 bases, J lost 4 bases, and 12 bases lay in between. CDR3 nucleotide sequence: TGTGCCAGCTCACCTCCTTCCCCGGGAGAGACCCAGTACTTC. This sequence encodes CASSPPSPGETQYF.

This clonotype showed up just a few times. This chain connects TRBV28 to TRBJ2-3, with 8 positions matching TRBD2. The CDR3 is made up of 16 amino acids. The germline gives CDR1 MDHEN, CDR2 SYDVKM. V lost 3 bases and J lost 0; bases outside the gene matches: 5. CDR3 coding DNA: TGTGCCAGCAGTTTCCTAGCGGGTATCAGCACAGATACGCAGTATTTT. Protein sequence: CASSFLAGISTDTQYF.

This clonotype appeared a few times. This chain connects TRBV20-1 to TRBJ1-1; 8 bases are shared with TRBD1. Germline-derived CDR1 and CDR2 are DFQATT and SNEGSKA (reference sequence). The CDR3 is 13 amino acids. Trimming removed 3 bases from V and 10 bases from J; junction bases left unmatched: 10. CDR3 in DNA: TGCAGTGCTAGTCGTCAGGGGGCGATAGGAGCTTTCTTT. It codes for CSASRQGAIGAFF.

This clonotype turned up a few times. The CDR3 here is CSVTTTGGASGEQYF. The DNA for the CDR3 is TGCAGCGTGACTACGACAGGGGGCGCGAGTGGCGAGCAGTACTTC. The rearrangement uses TRBV29-1 and TRBJ2-7; 10 nucleotides agree with TRBD1. J gave up 6 bases and V 6 bases, and 14 bases lay outside the gene matches. Germline CDR1 and CDR2: SQVTM and ANQGSEA. The CDR3 is 15 amino acids.

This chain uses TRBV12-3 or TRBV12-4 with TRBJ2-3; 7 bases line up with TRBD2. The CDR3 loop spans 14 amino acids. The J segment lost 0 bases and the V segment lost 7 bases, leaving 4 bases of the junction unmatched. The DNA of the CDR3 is TGTGCCAGCAAAAGCGGGGTTAGCACAGATACGCAGTATTTT. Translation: CASKSGVSTDTQYF.

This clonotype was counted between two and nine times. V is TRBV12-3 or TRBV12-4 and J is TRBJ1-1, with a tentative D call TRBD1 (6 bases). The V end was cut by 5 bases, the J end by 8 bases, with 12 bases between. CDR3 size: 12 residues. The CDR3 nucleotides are TGTGCCAGCAGTATTAAAACAGGGGAAGCTTTCTTT. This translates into CASSIKTGEAFF.

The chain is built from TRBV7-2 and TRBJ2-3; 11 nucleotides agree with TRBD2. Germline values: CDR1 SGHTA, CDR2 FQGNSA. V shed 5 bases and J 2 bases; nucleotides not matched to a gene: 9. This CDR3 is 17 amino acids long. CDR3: CASSPLTSGDHTDTQYF. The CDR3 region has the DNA TGTGCCAGCAGCCCCCTGACTAGCGGGGACCACACAGATACGCAGTATTTT.

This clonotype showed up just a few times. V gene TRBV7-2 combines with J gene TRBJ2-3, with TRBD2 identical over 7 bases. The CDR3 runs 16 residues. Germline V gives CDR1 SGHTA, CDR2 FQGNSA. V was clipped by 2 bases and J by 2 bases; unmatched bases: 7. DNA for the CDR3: TGTGCCAGCAGCTTAATGGGGGGGGAATACACAGATACGCAGTATTTT. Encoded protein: CASSLMGGEYTDTQYF.

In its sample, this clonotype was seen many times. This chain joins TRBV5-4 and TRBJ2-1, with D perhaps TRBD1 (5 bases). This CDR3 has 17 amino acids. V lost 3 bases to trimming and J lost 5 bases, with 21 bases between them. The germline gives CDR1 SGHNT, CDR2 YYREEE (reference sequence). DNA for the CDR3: TGTGCCAGCAGCTCCCTTCTCGCCCAAGGGGCCAACAATGAGCAGTTCTTC. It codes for CASSSLLAQGANNEQFF.

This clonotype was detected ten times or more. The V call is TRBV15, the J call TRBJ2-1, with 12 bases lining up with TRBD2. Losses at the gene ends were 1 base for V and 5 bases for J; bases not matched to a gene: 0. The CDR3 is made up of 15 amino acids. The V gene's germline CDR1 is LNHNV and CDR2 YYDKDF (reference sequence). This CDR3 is CATSRGTSGDNEQFF. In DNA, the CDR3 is TGTGCCACCAGCAGAGGGACTAGCGGGGACAATGAGCAGTTCTTC.